The 15 T cell receptor beta chains given below trace back to one sample, sequenced in a study of shared clonotypes between healthy human individuals. Clones were read by immunoSEQ multiplex PCR, and TCRdb kept only the in-frame ones, dropping some. The sample yields hundreds of thousands of clones, about 96% seen once. The sample consisted of memory CD8+ T cells sorted from blood. Subset given: CD45RO+ cells pooled with CCR7-negative TemRA cells. Source of these receptors: a man younger than 40 in good health.

V and J are TRBV4-1 and TRBJ2-7; D is possibly TRBD1 or TRBD2 (5 bases each). Trimming pared 1 base from V and 7 bases from J, leaving 11 bases between. Germline CDR1 reads MGHRA; CDR2 reads YSYEKL. The CDR3 runs to 13 residues. The CDR3 sequence is CASSQVGVGEQYF. The CDR3, as DNA: TGCGCCAGCAGCCAAGTGGGGGTGGGGGAGCAGTACTTC.

This rearrangement joins TRBV21-1 to TRBJ1-2; the DNA was not compared with TRBD1, the D call given in the table. TRBV21-1 is described as a pseudogene. This CDR3 is 12 amino acids long. In nucleotides, the CDR3 is TGTGCCAGCACTCAAAGGGGGTCCGCCTACACCTTC. The encoded protein is CASTQRGSAYTF.

The CDR3 DNA follows: TGCGCCAGCAGCTTGGAGGGACAGAAGGTTACCGGGGAGCTGTTTTTT. Its protein is CASSLEGQKVTGELFF. The J gene is TRBJ2-2, the V gene TRBV5-1; the match to TRBD1 covers 7 bases. V trimming: 0 bases; J trimming: 5 bases; junction bases outside the gene matches: 7. This CDR3 has 16 amino acids. Germline CDR1 is SGHRS and CDR2 is YFSETQ.

The chain is built from TRBV4-2 and TRBJ1-4; D is uncertain. The CDR3 has 16 amino acids. V was trimmed by 2 bases and J by 4 bases, leaving 14 bases between them. Per germline, CDR1 LGHNA and CDR2 YNFKEQ. The CDR3 is CASSQILRPLNEKLFF. The CDR3, as DNA: TGTGCCAGCAGCCAAATTTTGAGGCCCCTTAATGAAAAACTGTTTTTT.

This clone is a singleton in its sample. The V gene is TRBV5-1, the J gene TRBJ2-7, with D perhaps TRBD1 or TRBD2 (5 bases each). Germline CDR1 reads SGHRS; CDR2 reads YFSETQ. The CDR3 has 19 residues. V lost 4 bases to trimming and J lost 0 bases, with 26 bases between them. Written as DNA, the CDR3 is TGCGCCAGCAGCCGCGTTCTTGGGGCGCAGGGCGGGTCCTCCTACGAGCAGTACTTC. This translates into CASSRVLGAQGGSSYEQYF.

This chain joins TRBV5-1 and TRBJ2-3, with D possibly called TRBD1 or TRBD2 (7 bases each). The CDR3 spans 15 residues. CDR1 SGHRS and CDR2 YFSETQ come from the germline V gene. V lost 2 bases, J lost 2 bases, and 12 bases lay in between. The CDR3 loop reads CASSFQGGNTDTQYF. In DNA form, the CDR3 reads TGCGCCAGCAGCTTTCAGGGGGGGAACACAGATACGCAGTATTTT.

The rearrangement links TRBV19 to TRBJ2-1; perhaps TRBD2 as D (5 bases). This CDR3 is 16 amino acids long. V was clipped by 6 bases and J by 1 base, with 16 bases between them. The germline V gene has CDR1 LNHDA and CDR2 SQIVND (reference sequence). The CDR3 protein is CASSLDHEGSYNEQFF. The CDR3 bases are TGTGCCAGTAGCCTAGACCATGAGGGTTCCTACAATGAGCAGTTCTTC. Complete variable domain (other parts from reference TRBV19 and TRBJ2-1): DGGITQSPKYLFRKEGQNVTLSCEQNLNHDAMYWYRQDPGQGLRLIYYSQIVNDFQKGDIAEGYSVSREKKESFPLTVTSAQKNPTAFYLCASSLDHEGSYNEQFFGPGTRLTVL.

The CDR3 sequence is CASSLFMGPSLDEQFF. The CDR3 DNA reads TGTGCCAGCAGCTTGTTCATGGGACCCAGTTTGGATGAGCAGTTCTTC. V usage is TRBV5-4 and J usage is TRBJ2-1; either TRBD1 or TRBD2 may fit D (5 bases each). Trimming took 1 base from V and 8 from J, leaving 19 bases between them. The germline V gene encodes CDR1 SGHNT and CDR2 YYREEE (reference sequence). The CDR3 length is 16 residues.

Concerning this clone: Other nucleotide sequences from this sample produce the same CDR3. V and J are TRBV6-5 and TRBJ2-7; D gene ambiguous. The germline V gene encodes CDR1 MNHEY and CDR2 SVGAGI. The CDR3 totals 13 residues. The germline V and J ends were trimmed by 6 bases and 3 bases, with 12 bases remaining between them. The CDR3 loop is CASSYRVGYEQYF. In nucleotides, the CDR3 is TGTGCCAGCAGCTATCGCGTAGGCTACGAGCAGTACTTC.

This clone has only one observation. The genes are TRBV9 and TRBJ1-2, with no clear D. Germline assignment: CDR1 SGDLS and CDR2 YYNGEE. The CDR3 extends over 14 amino acids. The V end lost 0 bases, the J end lost 0 bases, and 6 bases lay between the germline ends. The CDR3 is CASSVGKANYGYTF. In nucleotides, the CDR3 is TGTGCCAGCAGCGTAGGGAAGGCTAACTATGGCTACACCTTC.

The V gene is TRBV2, the J gene TRBJ2-4; no clear D gene. V was shortened by 3 bases and J by 0 bases, with 12 bases between the two germline ends. The CDR3 loop spans 16 amino acids. From germline, CDR1 is SNHLY and CDR2 FYNNEI. The chain's CDR3 is CASSDSATVAKNIQYF. The CDR3 coding sequence is TGTGCCAGCAGTGACAGCGCTACAGTAGCCAAAAACATTCAGTACTTC.

Note on this clone: Other DNA sequences in the same sample also yield this CDR3. The gene calls are TRBV30 and TRBJ2-7; 7 bases line up with TRBD1. CDR1 is GTSNPN and CDR2 is SVGIG in the germline V gene (reference sequence). V lost 0 bases, J lost 0 bases, and 5 bases stayed unmatched. This CDR3 is 15 amino acids long. CDR3 nucleotide sequence: TGTGCCTGGAGTGTTTTAGGGGGCAGCTCCTACGAGCAGTACTTC. Protein: CAWSVLGGSSYEQYF. Filled out from reference TRBV30 and TRBJ2-7, the complete variable domain reads SQTIHQWPATLVQPVGSPLSLECTVEGTSNPNLYWYRQAAGRGLQLLFYSVGIGQISSEVPQNLSASRPQDRQFILSSKKLLLSDSGFYLCAWSVLGGSSYEQYFGPGTRLTVT.

The rearrangement uses TRBV28 and TRBJ1-5; D is unresolved. Trimming shortened V by 10 bases and J by 5 bases, and 18 bases separated the two germline ends. The CDR3 sequence is 14 residues long. Germline CDR1 is MDHEN and CDR2 is SYDVKM. The CDR3 DNA sequence: TGTGCCACCACCCCGCCCCGGGGATATCAGCCCCAGCATTTT. This sequence encodes CATTPPRGYQPQHF.

This sequence joins TRBV5-6 and TRBJ1-1; D is undetermined. The CDR3 has 14 amino acids. Between the trimmed V and J ends, which lost 0 bases and 3 bases, there was a span of 9 bases. CDR1 and CDR2 from the germline V gene are SGHDT and YYEEEE. The CDR3 DNA follows: TGTGCCAGCAGCTTGGGTTCGGGGTACACTGAAGCTTTCTTT. This encodes CASSLGSGYTEAFF. The full variable domain, with the rest looked up from reference TRBV5-6 and TRBJ1-1, is DAGVTQSPTHLIKTRGQQVTLRCSPKSGHDTVSWYQQALGQGPQFIFQYYEEEERQRGNFPDRFSGHQFPNYSSELNVNALLLGDSALYLCASSLGSGYTEAFFGQGTRLTVV.

A few counts support this clone. The chain has TRBV27 and TRBJ2-1, with D possibly being TRBD1 or TRBD2 (6 bases each). The CDR3 is made up of 15 amino acids. Germline V lookup: CDR1 MNHEY, CDR2 SMNVEV (reference sequence). V shed 6 bases and J shed 6 bases, with 18 bases lying between them. The CDR3 sequence is CASSAIGGSTNEQFF. CDR3 nucleotide sequence: TGTGCCAGCAGCGCTATAGGGGGGAGTACCAATGAGCAGTTCTTC.